This T cell receptor (beta chain) was recovered during a study of ipilimumab plus nivolumab after autologous stem cell transplantation. In the study overall: Median doses per patient: roughly five ipilimumab, 7 or 8 nivolumab. The myeloma cohort included high-risk transplant-naive patients and patients relapsing within 3 years of a first autologous transplant. Regarding the study as a whole: The authors say TCR, Treg and microbiome findings warrant further study.

Assay used: immunoSEQ multiplex PCR; TCRdb lists only in-frame clones, some missing. The table includes about 4,800 clones, approximately 70% detected once. Dosing: nivolumab 3 mg/kg IV, weeks 1, 4, 7, 10, then every two weeks to week 26. CDR1 is SNHLY and CDR2 is FYNNEI in the germline V gene. This CDR3 is 15 amino acids long. Trimming took off 2 bases at V and 5 bases at J, with 15 bases between the two ends. About this clone itself: Its cognate antigen is unknown.

Sequenced here: PBMCs, sampled in a trial of ipilimumab plus nivolumab as post-transplant consolidation. This sequence joins TRBV2 and TRBJ1-1, with D maybe TRBD1 (5 bases). This TCR was sampled from a male donor with multiple myeloma. CDR3 residues: CASSEYGRDLTEAFF. The CDR3 DNA reads TGTGCCAGCAGTGAATACGGCAGGGACTTAACTGAAGCTTTCTTT.